These 5 T cell receptor beta chains came from one sample sequenced in a study of identical twins. Via MiXCR, TCRdb re-called the 5' RACE reads, giving one row per CDR3 protein. The data show about 470,000 distinct CDR3 sequences, 24% seen once. These records were also assigned to another study, of T cells expressing NK-cell markers.

Sequenced input: CD4+ T cells sorted from blood. These receptors came from a woman aged 18-29 years in good health.

The chain carries TRBV20-1 and TRBJ2-1; no clear D gene. Germline V gives CDR1 DFQATT, CDR2 SNEGSKA (reference sequence). This CDR3 is 13 amino acids long. Trimming removed 0 bases at V and 5 bases at J, with 8 bases between. CDR3 region: CSARDLRNNEQFF. Here the CDR3 DNA reads TGCAGTGCTAGAGACCTAAGGAACAATGAGCAGTTCTTC.

This clonotype was seen only a few times. The chain combines TRBV12-5 with TRBJ1-5, with D unresolved. Per germline, CDR1 LGHNT and CDR2 FRNRAP. Trimming left V 6 bases short and J 0 bases short, with 9 bases between. The CDR3 loop spans 14 amino acids. CDR3 sequence reads: CASGPQYSNQPQHF. The CDR3 region has the DNA TGTGCTAGTGGCCCCCAGTATAGCAATCAGCCCCAGCATTTT.

This clonotype was recorded a few times. DNA of the CDR3: TGTGCCACCAGCAGAGTTAAGGACGCGGTCTATGGCTACACCTTC. Translated: CATSRVKDAVYGYTF. The chain employs TRBV15 and TRBJ1-2, with D uncertain. Germline V gene data show CDR1 as LNHNV and CDR2 as YYDKDF (reference sequence). The CDR3 is 15 amino acids. Trimming pared 1 base from V and 4 bases from J, leaving 13 bases between.

Only a few counts were recorded for this clonotype. The V and J genes are TRBV7-2 and TRBJ2-5; D may correspond to TRBD1 or TRBD2 (5 bases each). The V gene's germline CDR1 is SGHTA and CDR2 FQGNSA. Trimming removed 5 bases at V and 2 bases at J, with 12 bases between. There are 14 residues in the CDR3. CDR3 nucleotides: TGTGCCAGCAGCATTGGGGGATTGCAAGAGACCCAGTACTTC. Its protein is CASSIGGLQETQYF.

The chain joins TRBV20-1 to TRBJ2-2; 9 bases agree with TRBD2. This CDR3 comprises 13 residues. CDR1 and CDR2 from the germline V gene are DFQATT and SNEGSKA (reference sequence). Trimming removed 7 bases from V and 7 bases from J; junction bases left unmatched: 7. CDR3 region: CSVRGGLDGELFF. DNA of the CDR3: TGCAGTGTGCGGGGGGGCCTGGACGGGGAGCTGTTTTTT.